This passage covers 27 T cell receptor beta chains from one sample sequenced in a study of OX40 agonist ivuxolimab in advanced cancers. Assay used: immunoSEQ multiplex PCR; TCRdb lists only in-frame clones, some missing. The sample contains fewer than 60,000 clones, 87% of which appear only once. Here the sequenced sample was CD4+ or CD8+ T cells sorted from blood, taken in a trial of the OX40 agonist ivuxolimab. These receptors were obtained from an adult with an advanced solid tumor such as melanoma, head and neck, liver or kidney cancer.

This chain links TRBV11-2 with TRBJ2-1, with D perhaps matching TRBD1 (5 bases). Trimming shortened V by 7 bases and J by 9 bases, and 22 bases separated the two germline ends. CDR3 length: 15 amino acids. The germline V gene encodes CDR1 SGHAT and CDR2 FQNNGV. CDR3 region: CASTYNGLWGAEQFF. The DNA for the CDR3 is TGTGCCAGCACCTATAACGGGCTATGGGGCGCTGAGCAGTTCTTC.

The rearrangement joins TRBV23-1 to TRBJ2-2, with unresolved D. TRBV23-1 is known as an ORF, though its function is uncertain. This CDR3 spans 15 amino acids. The V and J ends lost 0 bases and 1 base respectively, with 6 bases between them. In nucleotides, the CDR3 is TGCGCCAGCAGTCAATCAGGCAGGAACACCGGGGAGCTGTTTTTT. The encoded protein is CASSQSGRNTGELFF.

This chain uses TRBV6-5 with TRBJ1-6, with TRBD1 matching 7 bases. Germline V gives CDR1 MNHEY, CDR2 SVGAGI. Unmatched junction bases numbered 4, after V lost 6 bases and J lost 5 bases. The CDR3 is 14 amino acids. The CDR3 DNA reads TGTGCCAGCAGAGGCAGGGGGGATAATTCACCCCTCCACTTT. Protein sequence: CASRGRGDNSPLHF.

In its sample, this clone was seen once. The chain carries TRBV4-1 and TRBJ2-5; D possibly uses TRBD1 or TRBD2 (5 bases each). The CDR3 covers 16 residues. V lost 2 bases and J 1 base, leaving 14 bases between the germline ends. Germline V lookup: CDR1 MGHRA, CDR2 YSYEKL. CDR3 bases: TGCGCCAGCAGCCAAACTGGGGCAGAGGGCCAAGAGACCCAGTACTTC. Translation: CASSQTGAEGQETQYF.

The table lists this clone with a count of one. The J gene is TRBJ2-7, the V gene TRBV7-2; D may match TRBD1 or TRBD2 (5 bases each). There are 16 residues in the CDR3. V was pared by 1 base and J by 2 bases, with 15 bases between. Germline CDR1 reads SGHTA; CDR2 reads FQGNSA. CDR3 protein: CASSLDRWGFAYEQYV. DNA for the CDR3: TGTGCCAGCAGCTTAGATCGTTGGGGGTTCGCCTACGAGCAGTACGTC.

V and J are TRBV2 and TRBJ1-5; D might be TRBD1 (5 bases). Germline values: CDR1 SNHLY, CDR2 FYNNEI. The CDR3 consists of 15 residues. Deletions cut 2 bases from V and 0 bases from J, with 8 bases between. The CDR3, as DNA: TGTGCCAGCAGTGAATCGGGACTTAGCAATCAGCCCCAGCATTTT. The encoded protein is CASSESGLSNQPQHF.

The rearrangement links TRBV2 to TRBJ1-1; 7 bases are shared with TRBD1. The CDR3 spans 14 residues. Trimming removed 5 bases from V and 1 base from J; junction bases left unmatched: 4. CDR1 is SNHLY and CDR2 is FYNNEI in the germline V gene. CDR3 nucleotides: TGTGCCAGCAGTAGAGGGACAGAGAACACTGAAGCTTTCTTT. Protein sequence: CASSRGTENTEAFF.

The chain recombines TRBV7-9 with TRBJ2-5; TRBD1 matches 9 bases. The CDR3 is 17 residues long. Per germline, CDR1 SEHNR and CDR2 FQNEAQ (reference sequence). Trimming took 3 bases from V and 0 from J; bases not matched to a gene: 8. CDR3 loop: CASSFSRGTGYQETQYF. CDR3 nucleotide sequence: TGTGCCAGCAGCTTCAGCCGTGGGACAGGGTACCAAGAGACCCAGTACTTC.

The chain recombines TRBV6-1 with TRBJ2-3; the D is unclear. The CDR3 runs 14 residues. V lost 5 bases and J lost 3, with 12 bases in between. CDR1 is MNHNS, CDR2 SASEGT, per germline. CDR3 coding DNA: TGTGCCAGCAGTCCGCCGGACGGTACAGATACGCAGTATTTT. This sequence encodes CASSPPDGTDTQYF.

V is TRBV6-6 and J is TRBJ1-3, with 9 bases that match TRBD1. V was pared by 2 bases and J by 5 bases, with 7 bases of the junction left unmatched. This CDR3 contains 16 residues. CDR1 is MNHNY, CDR2 SVGAGI, per germline (reference sequence). This CDR3 reads CASSYMGTGKRNTIYF. DNA for the CDR3: TGTGCCAGCAGTTACATGGGGACAGGGAAGAGAAACACCATATATTTT.

The chain uses TRBV2 and TRBJ1-1; D is perhaps TRBD1 (6 bases). The V gene's germline CDR1 is SNHLY and CDR2 FYNNEI. The V and J ends lost 8 bases and 4 bases respectively, with 17 bases between them. The CDR3 sequence is 14 residues long. In DNA form, the CDR3 reads TGTGCCAGCGTCCCTACAGGGTCGAGCACTGAAGCTTTCTTT. Translated: CASVPTGSSTEAFF.

This chain uses TRBV19 with TRBJ1-1; D unclear. The ends were cut back, 7 bases at V and 3 bases at J, with 18 bases in the middle. This CDR3 comprises 15 residues. Germline V gene sequence: CDR1 LNHDA, CDR2 SQIVND (reference sequence). The CDR3 here is CASKVVKKGHTEAFF. The CDR3, as DNA: TGTGCCAGTAAGGTAGTCAAAAAGGGTCACACTGAAGCTTTCTTT.

The chain carries TRBV15 and TRBJ2-1; D remains unclear. The germline gives CDR1 LNHNV, CDR2 YYDKDF (reference sequence). V lost 3 bases and J 4 bases, leaving 16 bases between the germline ends. CDR3 length: 16 amino acids. CDR3: CATSSRTTLSYNEQFF. CDR3 nucleotide sequence: TGTGCCACCAGCAGTCGGACCACCTTATCTTACAATGAGCAGTTCTTC. Full variable domain (outside the CDR3, taken from reference TRBV15 and TRBJ2-1): DAMVIQNPRYQVTQFGKPVTLSCSQTLNHNVMYWYQQKSSQAPKLLFHYYDKDFNNEADTPDNFQSRRPNTSFCFLDIRSPGLGDTAMYLCATSSRTTLSYNEQFFGPGTRLTVL.

This clone was recorded once. The rearrangement uses TRBV6-5 and TRBJ2-7; D gene unclear. V lost 1 base to trimming and J lost 0 bases, with 10 bases between them. In germline, CDR1 is MNHEY, CDR2 SVGAGI. The CDR3 has 15 amino acids. CDR3 coding DNA: TGTGCCAGCAGTTACTTTTACAGTGGCTCCTACGAGCAGTACTTC. Translating it yields CASSYFYSGSYEQYF.

The chain links TRBV6-5 to TRBJ2-3; no reliable D call. Trimming shortened V by 2 bases and J by 0 bases, and 9 bases separated the two germline ends. The germline gives CDR1 MNHEY, CDR2 SVGAGI. The CDR3 extends over 15 amino acids. The CDR3 coding sequence is TGTGCCAGCAGTTACGGGCGTACTAGCACAGATACGCAGTATTTT. It yields the protein CASSYGRTSTDTQYF.

The chain combines TRBV29-1 with TRBJ2-1, with no clear D. CDR3 length: 12 amino acids. Looked up from germline, CDR1 is SQVTM and CDR2 is ANQGSEA. Trimming took off 6 bases at V and 4 bases at J, with 10 bases between the two ends. The CDR3 here is CSVKGTYNEQFF. The DNA of the CDR3 is TGCAGCGTAAAGGGTACTTACAATGAGCAGTTCTTC.

There are a few counts of this clone. The chain combines TRBV5-8 with TRBJ2-2; D remains unclear. Germline V gene sequence: CDR1 SGHTS, CDR2 YDEGEE. V was pared by 2 bases and J by 4 bases, with 12 bases between. This CDR3 comprises 15 residues. The CDR3 coding sequence is TGTGCCAGCAGCTTCTGGACCGGCTCCACCGGGGAGCTGTTTTTT. Its protein product is CASSFWTGSTGELFF.

V gene TRBV5-5 combines with J gene TRBJ1-1; D uncertain. Germline V lookup: CDR1 SGHKS, CDR2 YYEKEE (reference sequence). Trimming took 1 base from V and 4 from J, leaving 11 bases between them. This CDR3 has 14 amino acids. CDR3 DNA sequence: TGTGCCAGCAGCTTGAACCAGCGCGCCACTGAAGCTTTCTTT. This sequence encodes CASSLNQRATEAFF.

This clone appeared a single time. The gene calls are TRBV11-2 and TRBJ2-7; D unresolved. V lost 0 bases to trimming and J lost 0 bases, with 9 bases between them. The CDR3 spans 15 residues. Germline CDR1 and CDR2: SGHAT and FQNNGV. In nucleotides, the CDR3 is TGTGCCAGCAGCTTAGATCGAACTTACTCCTACGAGCAGTACTTC. This encodes CASSLDRTYSYEQYF. The entire variable domain, with the rest obtained from reference TRBV11-2 and TRBJ2-7, is as follows: EAGVAQSPRYKIIEKRQSVAFWCNPISGHATLYWYQQILGQGPKLLIQFQNNGVVDDSQLPKDRFSAERLKGVDSTLKIQPAKLEDSAVYLCASSLDRTYSYEQYFGPGTRLTVT.

This sequence joins TRBV9 and TRBJ2-2, with TRBD1 identical over 7 bases. Germline assignment: CDR1 SGDLS and CDR2 YYNGEE. The CDR3 has 15 residues. J lost 2 bases, V lost 7 bases, and 8 bases had no gene match. The CDR3 protein is CASFRTGLNTGELFF. For the CDR3, the DNA is TGTGCCAGCTTTAGGACAGGCTTAAACACCGGGGAGCTGTTTTTT. Using reference TRBV9 and TRBJ2-2 for the parts outside the CDR3, the full variable domain is DSGVTQTPKHLITATGQRVTLRCSPRSGDLSVYWYQQSLDQGLQFLIQYYNGEERAKGNILERFSAQQFPDLHSELNLSSLELGDSALYFCASFRTGLNTGELFFGEGSRLTVL.

This clone was seen a few times. V is TRBV18 and J is TRBJ2-1; D remains unclear. V dropped 6 bases and J dropped 5 bases, with 8 bases sitting between them. Germline CDR1 reads KGHSH; CDR2 reads LQKENI. The CDR3 covers 12 residues. The CDR3 region has the DNA TGTGCCAGCTCTCCATACAACAATGAGCAGTTCTTC. This encodes CASSPYNNEQFF.

V usage is TRBV29-1 and J usage is TRBJ2-7; weak D call: TRBD1 (5 bases). The CDR3 is 13 amino acids. V lost 1 base to trimming and J lost 0 bases, with 7 bases between them. Germline CDR1 is SQVTM and CDR2 is ANQGSEA. The CDR3 loop reads CSVEGQSSYEQYF. As DNA, the CDR3 is TGCAGCGTTGAAGGACAGTCCTCCTACGAGCAGTACTTC.

The chain uses TRBV2 and TRBJ1-5; D is unresolved. The germline CDR1 and CDR2 sequences are SNHLY and FYNNEI. The ends were cut back, 0 bases at V and 11 bases at J, with 5 bases in the middle. This CDR3 spans 11 amino acids. CDR3 in DNA: TGTGCCAGCAGTGAAGCTGGGGCCCAGCATTTT. This encodes CASSEAGAQHF.

V usage is TRBV19 and J usage is TRBJ2-2; D unclear. V lost 2 bases and J 0 bases, leaving 16 bases between the germline ends. CDR3 length: 18 amino acids. Looked up from germline, CDR1 is LNHDA and CDR2 is SQIVND (reference sequence). The CDR3 DNA reads TGTGCCAGTAGTATAAGGGCGGTATGGTATGCGAACACCGGGGAGCTGTTTTTT. It encodes CASSIRAVWYANTGELFF.

The V call is TRBV19, the J call TRBJ2-2; 7 bases align to TRBD1. This CDR3 spans 15 amino acids. V was pared by 9 bases and J by 3 bases, with 10 bases of the junction left unmatched. Germline V gene sequence: CDR1 LNHDA, CDR2 SQIVND (reference sequence). CDR3 bases: TGTGCCAGCCTTTTAACAGGGGCCTACACCGGGGAGCTGTTTTTT. This sequence encodes CASLLTGAYTGELFF.

The chain links TRBV30 to TRBJ2-6, with a possible D match to TRBD2 (5 bases). This CDR3 is 15 amino acids long. V lost 1 base and J 0 bases, leaving 7 bases between the germline ends. Germline V CDR1 and CDR2: GTSNPN, SVGIG (reference sequence). As DNA, the CDR3 is TGTGCCTGGAGTGACGAGGGCTCTGGGGCCAACGTCCTGACTTTC. Protein sequence: CAWSDEGSGANVLTF.

Turning to this clone: Germline and junction disagree at one end, which may indicate a read error. The V gene is TRBV5-5, the J gene TRBJ1-5, with D uncertain. The CDR3 runs 12 residues. Germline-derived CDR1 and CDR2 are SGHKS and YYEKEE (reference sequence). CDR3 amino acids: CASSLAATRRDF. In DNA form, the CDR3 reads TGTGCCAGCAGCTTGGCCGCGACCAGGAGGGATTTT. Full variable domain (outside the CDR3, taken from reference TRBV5-5 and TRBJ1-5): DAGVTQSPTHLIKTRGQQVTLRCSPISGHKSVSWYQQVLGQGPQFIFQYYEKEERGRGNFPDRFSARQFPNYSSELNVNALLLGDSALYLCASSLAATRRDFGDGTRLSIL.